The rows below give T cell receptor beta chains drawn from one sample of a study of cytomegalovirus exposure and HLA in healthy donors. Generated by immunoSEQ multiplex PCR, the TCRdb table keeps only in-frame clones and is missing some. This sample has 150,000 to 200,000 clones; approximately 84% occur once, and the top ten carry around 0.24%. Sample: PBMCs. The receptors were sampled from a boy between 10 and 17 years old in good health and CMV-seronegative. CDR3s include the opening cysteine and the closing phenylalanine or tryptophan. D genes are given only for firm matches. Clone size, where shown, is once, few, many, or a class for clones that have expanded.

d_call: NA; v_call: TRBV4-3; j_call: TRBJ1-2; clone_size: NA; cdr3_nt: TGCGCCAGCAGCCAAGCTTTACAGGGTGTCTACACCTTC; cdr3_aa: CASSQALQGVYTF
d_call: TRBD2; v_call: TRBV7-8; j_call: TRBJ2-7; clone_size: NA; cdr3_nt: TGTGCCAGCAGCCTCCCGAGCGGGGGAACTACCTACGAGCAGTACTTC; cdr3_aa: CASSLPSGGTTYEQYF
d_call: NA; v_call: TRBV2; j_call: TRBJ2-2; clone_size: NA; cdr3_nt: TGTGCCAGCAGCCTACCAATCAAGACAGGGAACACCGGGGAGCTGTTTTTT; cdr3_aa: CASSLPIKTGNTGELFF
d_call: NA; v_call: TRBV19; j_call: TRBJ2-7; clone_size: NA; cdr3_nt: TGTGCCAGTAGTATAGCCCTTTATCCTCCCGGGATGAAATTCTCCTACGAGCAGTACTTC; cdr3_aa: CASSIALYPPGMKFSYEQYF
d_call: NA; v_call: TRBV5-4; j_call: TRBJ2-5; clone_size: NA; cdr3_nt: TGTGCCAGCAGCTTGGGCCGAGCGGTAGCCTACCAAGAGACCCAGTACTTC; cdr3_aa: CASSLGRAVAYQETQYF
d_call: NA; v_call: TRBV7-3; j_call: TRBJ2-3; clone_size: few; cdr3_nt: TGTGCCAGCAGCCCCCGGGTGGGTACGCAGTATTTT; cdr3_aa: CASSPRVGTQYF
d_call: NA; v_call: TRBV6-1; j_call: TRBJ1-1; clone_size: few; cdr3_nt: TGTGCCAGCAGTGAAGACGGAACAGGGTCAAGTGTAGCTTTCTTT; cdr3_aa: CASSEDGTGSSVAFF
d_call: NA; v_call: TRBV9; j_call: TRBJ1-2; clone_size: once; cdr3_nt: TGTGCCAGCAGCGCGGGGGAATATGGGTACGCTAACTATGGCTACACCTTC; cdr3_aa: CASSAGEYGYANYGYTF
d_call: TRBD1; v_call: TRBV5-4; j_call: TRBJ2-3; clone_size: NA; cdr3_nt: TGTGCCAGCAGCTCAACGGGACAGGGCAGCACAGATACGCAGTATTTT; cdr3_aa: CASSSTGQGSTDTQYF
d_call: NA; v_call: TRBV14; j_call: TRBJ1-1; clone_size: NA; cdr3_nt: TGTGCCAGCAGCCTTTGGGAGGCGACTGAAGCTTTCTTT; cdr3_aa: CASSLWEATEAFF
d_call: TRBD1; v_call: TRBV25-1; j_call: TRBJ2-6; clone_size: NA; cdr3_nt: TGTGCCACCCTGGGACAGGCGGTCTCTGGGGCCAACGTCCTGACTTTC; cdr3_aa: CATLGQAVSGANVLTF
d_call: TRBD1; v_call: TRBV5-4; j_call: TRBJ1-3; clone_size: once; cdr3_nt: TGTGCCAGCAGCGGGCTCCCGGGACAGGTTGGAAACACCATATATTTT; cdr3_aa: CASSGLPGQVGNTIYF
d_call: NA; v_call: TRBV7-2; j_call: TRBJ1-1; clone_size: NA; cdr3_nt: TGTGCCAGCAGCCTCATAGGAGGGGCTGAAGCTTTCTTT; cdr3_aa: CASSLIGGAEAFF
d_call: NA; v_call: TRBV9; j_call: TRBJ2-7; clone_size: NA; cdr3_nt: TGTGCCAGCAGCGTAGCAGGGGAAGCCTACGAGCAGTACTTC; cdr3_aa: CASSVAGEAYEQYF
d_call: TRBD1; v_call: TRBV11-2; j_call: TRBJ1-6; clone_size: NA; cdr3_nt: TGTGCCAGCAGCTCCTTCCCCGGGACAGCCCCTCCACCCCTCCACTTT; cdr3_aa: CASSSFPGTAPPPLHF
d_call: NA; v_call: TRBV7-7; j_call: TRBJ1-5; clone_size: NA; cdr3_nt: TGTGCTAGCAGCTTAGAACGAGGTCAGCCCCAGCATTTT; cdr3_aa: CASSLERGQPQHF
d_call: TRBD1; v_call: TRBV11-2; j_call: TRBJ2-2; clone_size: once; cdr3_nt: TGTGCCAGCAGCTTGAATCCGGGACAGTTTTACGCGAACACCGGGGAGCTGTTTTTT; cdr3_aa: CASSLNPGQFYANTGELFF
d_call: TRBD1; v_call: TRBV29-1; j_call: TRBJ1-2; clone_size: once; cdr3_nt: TGCAGCGTTAACAGGGGCTATGGCTACACCTTC; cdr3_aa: CSVNRGYGYTF
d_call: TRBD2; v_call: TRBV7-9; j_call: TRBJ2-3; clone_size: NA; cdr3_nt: TGTGCCAGCAGACGCAGACTAGCGGGAGGGTCTCACGAGGCAGATACGCAGTATTTT; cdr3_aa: CASRRRLAGGSHEADTQYF
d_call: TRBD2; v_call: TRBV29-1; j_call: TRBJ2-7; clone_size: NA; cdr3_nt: TGCAGCGTTGATCTAGCGGGACTCGCCTACGAGCAGTACTTC; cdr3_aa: CSVDLAGLAYEQYF
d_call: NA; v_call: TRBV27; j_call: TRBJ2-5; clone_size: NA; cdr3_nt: TGTGCCAGCAGTTTTTCGGGGTACCAAGAGACCCAGTACTTC; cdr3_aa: CASSFSGYQETQYF
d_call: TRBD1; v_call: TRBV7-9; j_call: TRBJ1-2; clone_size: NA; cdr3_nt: TGTGCCAGCAGCTTAAGCTCGACAGGGGGTAACTATGGCTACACCTTC; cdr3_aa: CASSLSSTGGNYGYTF
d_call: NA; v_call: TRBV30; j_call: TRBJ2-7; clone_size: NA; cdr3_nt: TGTGCCTGCTCATGGGGGCCCCACGAGCAGTACTTC; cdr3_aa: CACSWGPHEQYF
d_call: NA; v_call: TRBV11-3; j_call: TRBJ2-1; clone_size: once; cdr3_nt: TGTGCCAGCAGCTTAGCCGCGGGTATCTACAATGAGCAGTTCTTC; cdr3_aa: CASSLAAGIYNEQFF
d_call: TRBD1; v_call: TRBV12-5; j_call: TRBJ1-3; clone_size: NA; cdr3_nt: TGTGCTAGTGGTTTGTGGCAGGGGGCAGGGGGAAACACCATATATTTT; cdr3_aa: CASGLWQGAGGNTIYF
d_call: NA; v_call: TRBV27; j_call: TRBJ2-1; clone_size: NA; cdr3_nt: TGTGCCAGCAGTCCCGGGTTGAATGAGCAGTTCTTC; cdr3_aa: CASSPGLNEQFF
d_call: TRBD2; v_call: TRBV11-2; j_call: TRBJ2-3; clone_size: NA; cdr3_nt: TGTGCCAGCAGCGGACTAGCGGGCAGCACAGATACGCAGTATTTT; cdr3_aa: CASSGLAGSTDTQYF
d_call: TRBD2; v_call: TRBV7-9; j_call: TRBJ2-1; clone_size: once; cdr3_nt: TGTGCCAGCACGGGACTAGCGGGAGGTAGTAACAATGAGCAGTTCTTC; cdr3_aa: CASTGLAGGSNNEQFF